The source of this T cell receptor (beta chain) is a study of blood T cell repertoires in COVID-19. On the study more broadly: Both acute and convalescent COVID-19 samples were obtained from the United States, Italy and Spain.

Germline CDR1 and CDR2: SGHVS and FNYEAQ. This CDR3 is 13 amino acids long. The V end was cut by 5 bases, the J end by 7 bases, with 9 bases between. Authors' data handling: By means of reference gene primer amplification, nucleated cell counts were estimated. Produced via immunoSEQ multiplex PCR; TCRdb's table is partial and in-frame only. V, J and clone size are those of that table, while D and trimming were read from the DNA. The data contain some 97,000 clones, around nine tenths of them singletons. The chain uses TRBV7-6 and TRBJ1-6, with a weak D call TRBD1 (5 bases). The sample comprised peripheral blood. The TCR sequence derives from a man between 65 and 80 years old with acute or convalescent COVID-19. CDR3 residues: CASSPTENSPLHF. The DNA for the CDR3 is TGTGCCAGCAGCCCGACAGAAAATTCACCCCTCCACTTT.